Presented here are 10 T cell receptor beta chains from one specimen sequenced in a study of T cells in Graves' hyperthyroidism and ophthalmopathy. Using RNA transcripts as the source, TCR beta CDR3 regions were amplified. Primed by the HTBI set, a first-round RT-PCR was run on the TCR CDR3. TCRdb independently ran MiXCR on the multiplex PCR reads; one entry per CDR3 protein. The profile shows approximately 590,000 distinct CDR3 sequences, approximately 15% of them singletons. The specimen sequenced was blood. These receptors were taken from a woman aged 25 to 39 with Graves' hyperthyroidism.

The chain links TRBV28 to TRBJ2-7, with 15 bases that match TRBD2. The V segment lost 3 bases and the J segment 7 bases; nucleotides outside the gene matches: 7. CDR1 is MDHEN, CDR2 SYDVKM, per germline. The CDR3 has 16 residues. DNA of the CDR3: TGTGCCAGCAGTTTCCTCCGGACTAGCGGGAGGGAAGAGCAGTACTTC. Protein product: CASSFLRTSGREEQYF.

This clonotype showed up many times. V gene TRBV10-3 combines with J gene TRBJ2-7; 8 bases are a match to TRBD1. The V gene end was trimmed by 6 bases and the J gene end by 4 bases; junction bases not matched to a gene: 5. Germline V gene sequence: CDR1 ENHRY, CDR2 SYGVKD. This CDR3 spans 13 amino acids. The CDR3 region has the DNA TGTGCCATCAGCCCGGGACAGGCGTACGAGCAGTACTTC. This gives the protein CAISPGQAYEQYF.

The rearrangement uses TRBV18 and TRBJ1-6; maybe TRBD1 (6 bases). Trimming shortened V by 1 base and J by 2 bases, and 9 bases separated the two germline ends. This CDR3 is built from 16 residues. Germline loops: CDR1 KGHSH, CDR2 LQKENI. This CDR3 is CASSPLTGPYNSPLHF. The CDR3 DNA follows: TGTGCCAGCTCACCACTGACAGGACCCTATAATTCACCCCTCCACTTT. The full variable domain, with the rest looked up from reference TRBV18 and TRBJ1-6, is NAGVMQNPRHLVRRRGQEARLRCSPMKGHSHVYWYRQLPEEGLKFMVYLQKENIIDESGMPKERFSAEFPKEGPSILRIQQVVRGDSAAYFCASSPLTGPYNSPLHFGNGTRLTVT.

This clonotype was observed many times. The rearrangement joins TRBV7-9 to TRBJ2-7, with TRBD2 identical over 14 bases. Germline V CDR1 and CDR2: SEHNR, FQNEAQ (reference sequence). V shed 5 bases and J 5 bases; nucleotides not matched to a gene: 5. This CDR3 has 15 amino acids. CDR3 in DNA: TGTGCCAGCAGCCGGACTAGCGGGAGGACCGACGAGCAGTACTTC. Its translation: CASSRTSGRTDEQYF.

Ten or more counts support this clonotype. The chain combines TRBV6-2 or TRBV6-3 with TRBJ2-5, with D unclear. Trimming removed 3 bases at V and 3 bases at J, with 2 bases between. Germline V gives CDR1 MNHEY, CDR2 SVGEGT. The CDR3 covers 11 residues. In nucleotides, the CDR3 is TGTGCCAGCAGTTATAAAGAGACCCAGTACTTC. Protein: CASSYKETQYF.

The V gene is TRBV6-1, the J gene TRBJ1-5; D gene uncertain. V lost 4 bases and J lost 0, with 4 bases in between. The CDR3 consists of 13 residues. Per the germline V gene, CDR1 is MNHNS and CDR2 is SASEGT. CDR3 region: CASSVDSNQPQHF. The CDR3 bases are TGTGCCAGCAGTGTGGATAGCAATCAGCCCCAGCATTTT.

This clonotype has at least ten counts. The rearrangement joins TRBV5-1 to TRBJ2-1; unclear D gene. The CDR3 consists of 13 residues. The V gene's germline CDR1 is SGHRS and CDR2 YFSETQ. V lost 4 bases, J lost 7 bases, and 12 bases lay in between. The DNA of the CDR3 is TGCGCCAGCAGCACCCTCCTGGGAAATGAGCAGTTCTTC. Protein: CASSTLLGNEQFF.

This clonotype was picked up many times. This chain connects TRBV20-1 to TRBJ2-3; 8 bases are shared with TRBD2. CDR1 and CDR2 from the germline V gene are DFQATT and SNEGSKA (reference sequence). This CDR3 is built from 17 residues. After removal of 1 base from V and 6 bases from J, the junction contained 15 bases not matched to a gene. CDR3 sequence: CSARVPRGSGILDTQYF. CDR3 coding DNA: TGCAGTGCTAGAGTTCCCCGAGGTAGCGGGATACTCGATACGCAGTATTTT.

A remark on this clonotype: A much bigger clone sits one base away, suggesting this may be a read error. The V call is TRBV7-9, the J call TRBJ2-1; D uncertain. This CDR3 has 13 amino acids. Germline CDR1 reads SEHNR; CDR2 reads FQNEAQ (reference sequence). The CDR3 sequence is CASSNEEHNEQLF. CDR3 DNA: TGTGCCAGCAGCAACGAGGAACACAATGAGCAGCTCTTC. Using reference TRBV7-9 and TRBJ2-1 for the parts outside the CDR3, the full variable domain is DTGVSQNPRHKITKRGQNVTFRCDPISEHNRLYWYRQTLGQGPEFLTYFQNEAQLEKSRLLSDRFSAERPKGSFSTLEIQRTEQGDSAMYLCASSNEEHNEQLFGPGTRLTVL.

The CDR3 is CSAQGLAEAEYQETQYF. Written as DNA, the CDR3 is TGCAGTGCGCAAGGACTAGCGGAGGCGGAGTACCAAGAGACCCAGTACTTC. The gene calls are TRBV20-1 and TRBJ2-5; 10 nucleotides line up with TRBD2. Losses at the gene ends were 6 bases for V and 0 bases for J; bases not matched to a gene: 13. The CDR3 consists of 17 residues. Germline V gene lookup returns CDR1 DFQATT and CDR2 SNEGSKA (reference sequence).